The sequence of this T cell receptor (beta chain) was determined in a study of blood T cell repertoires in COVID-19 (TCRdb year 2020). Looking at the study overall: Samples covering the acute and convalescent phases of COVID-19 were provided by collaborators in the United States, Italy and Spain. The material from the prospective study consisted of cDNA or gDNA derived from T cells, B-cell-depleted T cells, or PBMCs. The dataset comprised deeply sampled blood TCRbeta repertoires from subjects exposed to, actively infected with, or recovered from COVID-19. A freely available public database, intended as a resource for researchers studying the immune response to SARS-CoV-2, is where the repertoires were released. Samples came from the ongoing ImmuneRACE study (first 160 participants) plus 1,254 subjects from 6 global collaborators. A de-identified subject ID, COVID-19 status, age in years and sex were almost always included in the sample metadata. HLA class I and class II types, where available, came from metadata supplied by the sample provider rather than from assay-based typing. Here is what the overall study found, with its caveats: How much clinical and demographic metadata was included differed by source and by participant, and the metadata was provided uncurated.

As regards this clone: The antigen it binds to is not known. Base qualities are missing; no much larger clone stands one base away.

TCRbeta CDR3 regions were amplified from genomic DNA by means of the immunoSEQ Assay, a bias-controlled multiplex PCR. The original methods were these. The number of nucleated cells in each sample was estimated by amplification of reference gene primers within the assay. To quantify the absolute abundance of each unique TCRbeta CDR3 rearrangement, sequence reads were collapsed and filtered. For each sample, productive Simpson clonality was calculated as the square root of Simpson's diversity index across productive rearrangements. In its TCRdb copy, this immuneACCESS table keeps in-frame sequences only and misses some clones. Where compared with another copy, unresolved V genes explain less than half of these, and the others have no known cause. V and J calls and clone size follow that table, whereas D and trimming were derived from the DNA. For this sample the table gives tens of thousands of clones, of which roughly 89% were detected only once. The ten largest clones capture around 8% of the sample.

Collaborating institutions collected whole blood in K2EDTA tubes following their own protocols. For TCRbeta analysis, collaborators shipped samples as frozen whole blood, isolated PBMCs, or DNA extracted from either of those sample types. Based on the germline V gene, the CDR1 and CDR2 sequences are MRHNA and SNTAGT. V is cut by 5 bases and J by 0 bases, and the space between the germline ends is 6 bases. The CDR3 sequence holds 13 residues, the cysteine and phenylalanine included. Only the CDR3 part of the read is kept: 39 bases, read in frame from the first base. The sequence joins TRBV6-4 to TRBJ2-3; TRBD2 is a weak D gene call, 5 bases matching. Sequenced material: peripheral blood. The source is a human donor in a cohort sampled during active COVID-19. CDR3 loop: CASSSGSTDTQYF. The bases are TGTGCCAGCAGTAGCGGTAGCACAGATACGCAGTATTTT.